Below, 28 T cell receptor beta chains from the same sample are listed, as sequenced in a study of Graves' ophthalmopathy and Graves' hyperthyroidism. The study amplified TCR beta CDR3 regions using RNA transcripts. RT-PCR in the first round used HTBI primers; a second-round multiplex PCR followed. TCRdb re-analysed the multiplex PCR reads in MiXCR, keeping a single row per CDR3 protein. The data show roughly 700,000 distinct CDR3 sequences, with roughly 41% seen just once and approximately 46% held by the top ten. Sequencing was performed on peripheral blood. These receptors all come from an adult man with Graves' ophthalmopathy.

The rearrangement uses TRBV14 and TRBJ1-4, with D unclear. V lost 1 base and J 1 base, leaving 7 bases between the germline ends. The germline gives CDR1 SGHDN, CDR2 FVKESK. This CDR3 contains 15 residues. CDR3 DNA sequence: TGTGCCAGCAGCCAAGGACATGTAACTAATGAAAAACTGTTTTTT. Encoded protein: CASSQGHVTNEKLFF.

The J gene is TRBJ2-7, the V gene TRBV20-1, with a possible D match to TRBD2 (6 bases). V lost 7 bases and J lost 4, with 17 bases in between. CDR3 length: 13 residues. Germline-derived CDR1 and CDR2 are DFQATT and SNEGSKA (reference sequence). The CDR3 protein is CSVSSGWSYEQYF. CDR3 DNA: TGCAGTGTCAGTAGCGGATGGTCGTACGAGCAGTACTTC.

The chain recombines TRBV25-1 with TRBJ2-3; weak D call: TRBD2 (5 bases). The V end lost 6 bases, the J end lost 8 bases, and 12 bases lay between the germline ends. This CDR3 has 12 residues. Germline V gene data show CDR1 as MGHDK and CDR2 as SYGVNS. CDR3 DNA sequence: TGTGCCAGCAGCAGCCAAGAGGGTACGCAGTATTTT. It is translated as CASSSQEGTQYF.

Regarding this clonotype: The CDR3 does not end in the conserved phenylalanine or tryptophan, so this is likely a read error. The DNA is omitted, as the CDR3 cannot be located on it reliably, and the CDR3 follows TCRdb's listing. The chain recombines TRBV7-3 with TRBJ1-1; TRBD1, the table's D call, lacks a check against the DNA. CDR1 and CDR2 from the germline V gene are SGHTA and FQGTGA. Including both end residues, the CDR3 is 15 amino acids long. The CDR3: CASSSRPGSGTEASL.

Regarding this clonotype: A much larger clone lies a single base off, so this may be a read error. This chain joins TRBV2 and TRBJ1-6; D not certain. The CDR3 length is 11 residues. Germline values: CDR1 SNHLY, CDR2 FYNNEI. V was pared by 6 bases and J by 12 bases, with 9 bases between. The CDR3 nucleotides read TGTGCCAGCAGCGGGTGGGGACCCCTCCACTTT. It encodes CASSGWGPLHF.

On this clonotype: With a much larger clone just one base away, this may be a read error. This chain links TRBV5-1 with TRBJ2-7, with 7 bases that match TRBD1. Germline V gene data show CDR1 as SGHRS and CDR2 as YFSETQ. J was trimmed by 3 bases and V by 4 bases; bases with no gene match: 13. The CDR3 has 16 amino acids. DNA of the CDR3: TGCGCCAGCAGCACGGAAAGGGGGCGAGGACTCTACGAGCAGTACTTC. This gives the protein CASSTERGRGLYEQYF.

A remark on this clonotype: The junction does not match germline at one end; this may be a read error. The CDR3 DNA follows: TGTGCCAGCAGTCCTAACACCCAGGACAGGGAGGGCTACACCTTC. Translation: CASSPNTQDREGYTF. The V and J genes are TRBV10-3 and TRBJ1-2, with 8 bases identical to TRBD1. The germline CDR1 and CDR2 sequences are ENHRY and SYGVKD. CDR3 length: 15 residues.

The CDR3, as DNA: TGTGCCAGCAGCTTAGATCTAGCGGGAGCGTCCGGGGAGCTGTTTTTT. This encodes CASSLDLAGASGELFF. This sequence joins TRBV7-9 and TRBJ2-2, with 10 positions matching TRBD2. Germline values: CDR1 SEHNR, CDR2 FQNEAQ (reference sequence). After removal of 1 base from V and 6 bases from J, the junction contained 5 bases not matched to a gene. The CDR3 is 16 residues long.

CDR3 sequence: CATSRGPDSEAFF. The CDR3 nucleotides read TGTGCCACCAGCAGAGGCCCGGACAGTGAAGCTTTCTTT. The chain has TRBV15 and TRBJ1-1; D perhaps matches TRBD1 (6 bases). This CDR3 is 13 amino acids long. Germline V gives CDR1 LNHNV, CDR2 YYDKDF (reference sequence). Trimming shortened V by 1 base and J by 7 bases, and 10 bases separated the two germline ends.

The CDR3, as DNA: TGTGCCAGCAGTGAACTCGGGAGGAAAGAGACCCAGTACTTC. Its protein product is CASSELGRKETQYF. The chain combines TRBV25-1 with TRBJ2-5; 7 bases are a match to TRBD2. Germline lookup yields CDR1 MGHDK and CDR2 SYGVNS. This CDR3 is 14 amino acids long. The J segment lost 3 bases and the V segment lost 2 bases, leaving 3 bases of the junction unmatched. Supplemented by reference TRBV25-1 and TRBJ2-5, the full variable domain reads EADIYQTPRYLVIGTGKKITLECSQTMGHDKMYWYQQDPGMELHLIHYSYGVNSTEKGDLSSESTVSRIRTEHFPLTLESARPSHTSQYLCASSELGRKETQYFGPGTRLLVL.

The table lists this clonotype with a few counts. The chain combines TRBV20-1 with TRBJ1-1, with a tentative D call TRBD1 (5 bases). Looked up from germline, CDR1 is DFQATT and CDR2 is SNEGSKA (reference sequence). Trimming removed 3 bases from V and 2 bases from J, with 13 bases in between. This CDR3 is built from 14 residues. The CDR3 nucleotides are TGCAGTGCTAGGACGGGACGGTTAAACACTGAAGCTTTCTTT. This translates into CSARTGRLNTEAFF.

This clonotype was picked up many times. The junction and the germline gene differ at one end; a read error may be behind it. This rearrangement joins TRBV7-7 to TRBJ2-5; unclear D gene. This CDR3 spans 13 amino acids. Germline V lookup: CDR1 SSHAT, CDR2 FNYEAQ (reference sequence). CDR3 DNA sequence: TGTGCTAGCAGCTTAACTACCCGAGAGACCCAGTACTTC. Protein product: CASSLTTRETQYF.

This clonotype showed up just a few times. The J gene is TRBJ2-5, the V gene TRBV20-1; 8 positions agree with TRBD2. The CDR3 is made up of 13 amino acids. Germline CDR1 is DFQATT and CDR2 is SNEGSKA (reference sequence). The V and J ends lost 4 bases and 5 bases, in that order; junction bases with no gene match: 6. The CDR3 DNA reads TGCAGTGCTAAAATAGCGGGACTGGAGACCCAGTACTTC. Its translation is CSAKIAGLETQYF.

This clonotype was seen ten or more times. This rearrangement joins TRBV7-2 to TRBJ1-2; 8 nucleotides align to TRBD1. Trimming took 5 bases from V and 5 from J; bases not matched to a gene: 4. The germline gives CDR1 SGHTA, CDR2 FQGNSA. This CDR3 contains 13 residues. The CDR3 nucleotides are TGTGCCAGCAGCACAACAGGGGGGTATGGCTACACCTTC. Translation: CASSTTGGYGYTF. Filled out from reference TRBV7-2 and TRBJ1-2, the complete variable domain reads GAGVSQSPSNKVTEKGKDVELRCDPISGHTALYWYRQSLGQGLEFLIYFQGNSAPDKSGLPSDRFSAERTGGSVSTLTIQRTQQEDSAVYLCASSTTGGYGYTFGSGTRLTVV.

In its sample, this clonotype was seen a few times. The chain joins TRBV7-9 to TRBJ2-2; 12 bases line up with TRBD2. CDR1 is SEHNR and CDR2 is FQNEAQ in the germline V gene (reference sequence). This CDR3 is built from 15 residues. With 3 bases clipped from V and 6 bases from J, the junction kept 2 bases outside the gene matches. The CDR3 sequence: CASSFGLAGPGELFF. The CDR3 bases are TGTGCCAGCAGCTTTGGACTAGCGGGACCCGGGGAGCTGTTTTTT.

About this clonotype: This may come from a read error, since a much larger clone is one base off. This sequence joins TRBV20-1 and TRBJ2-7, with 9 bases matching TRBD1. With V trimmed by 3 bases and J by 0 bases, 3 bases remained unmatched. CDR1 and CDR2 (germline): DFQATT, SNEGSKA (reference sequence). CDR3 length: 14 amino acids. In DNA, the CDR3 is TGCAGTGCTAGGGGGGACAGGGCCTCCTACGAGCAGTACTTC. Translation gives CSARGDRASYEQYF.

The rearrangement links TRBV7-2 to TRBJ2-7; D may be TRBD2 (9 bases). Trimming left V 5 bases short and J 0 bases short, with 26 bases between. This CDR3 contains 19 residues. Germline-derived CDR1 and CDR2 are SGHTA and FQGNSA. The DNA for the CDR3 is TGTGCCAGCAGCCTGCCGGACAGGGTCCGGACTAGCGCCTCCTACGAGCAGTACTTC. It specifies CASSLPDRVRTSASYEQYF. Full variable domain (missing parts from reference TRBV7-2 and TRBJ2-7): GAGVSQSPSNKVTEKGKDVELRCDPISGHTALYWYRQSLGQGLEFLIYFQGNSAPDKSGLPSDRFSAERTGGSVSTLTIQRTQQEDSAVYLCASSLPDRVRTSASYEQYFGPGTRLTVT.

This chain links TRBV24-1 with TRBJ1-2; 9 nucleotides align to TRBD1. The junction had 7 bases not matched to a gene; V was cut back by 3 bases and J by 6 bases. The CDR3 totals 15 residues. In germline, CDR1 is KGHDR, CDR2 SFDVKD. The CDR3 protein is CATSDAMGQGDGYTF. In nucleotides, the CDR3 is TGTGCCACCAGTGATGCCATGGGACAGGGAGATGGCTACACCTTC.

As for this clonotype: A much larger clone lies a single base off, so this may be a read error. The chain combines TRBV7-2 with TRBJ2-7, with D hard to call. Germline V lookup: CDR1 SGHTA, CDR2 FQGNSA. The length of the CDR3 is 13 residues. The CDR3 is CASSLEFSDEQSF. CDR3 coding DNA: TGTGCCAGCAGCTTAGAATTTTCGGACGAGCAGTCCTTC.

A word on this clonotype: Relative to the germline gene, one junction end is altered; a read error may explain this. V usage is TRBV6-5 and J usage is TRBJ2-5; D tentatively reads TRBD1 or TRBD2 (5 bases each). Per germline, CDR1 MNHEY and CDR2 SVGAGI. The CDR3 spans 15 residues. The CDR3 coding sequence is TGTGCCAGCAGTTACTGGGACGGGTTCCAAGGGACCCAGTACTTC. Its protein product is CASSYWDGFQGTQYF.

The CDR3 coding sequence is TGTGCCAGCAGCCCCCAGACAACAACTAATGAAAAACTGTTTTTT. Protein: CASSPQTTTNEKLFF. V gene TRBV7-2 combines with J gene TRBJ1-4; D uncertain. This CDR3 has 15 residues. Per the germline V gene, CDR1 is SGHTA and CDR2 is FQGNSA. The germline V and J ends were trimmed by 5 bases and 0 bases, with 10 bases remaining between them.

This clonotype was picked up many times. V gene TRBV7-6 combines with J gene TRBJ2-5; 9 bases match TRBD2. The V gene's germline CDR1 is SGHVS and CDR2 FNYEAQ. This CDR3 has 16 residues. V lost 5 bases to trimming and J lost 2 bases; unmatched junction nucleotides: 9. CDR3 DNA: TGTGCCAGCAGCCCTCGACTAGCGGCGCAACAAGAGACCCAGTACTTC. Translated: CASSPRLAAQQETQYF.

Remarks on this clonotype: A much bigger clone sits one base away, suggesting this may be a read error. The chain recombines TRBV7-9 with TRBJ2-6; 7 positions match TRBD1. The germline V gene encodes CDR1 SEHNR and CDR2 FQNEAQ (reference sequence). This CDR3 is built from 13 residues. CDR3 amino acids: CASRDSRANVLIF. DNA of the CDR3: TGCGCCAGCAGGGACAGTCGGGCCAACGTCCTGATTTTC.

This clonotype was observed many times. The CDR3 DNA is TGTGCCAGCAGCACTCAGGGGGCTGGGGCCAACGTCCTGACTTTC. Translation: CASSTQGAGANVLTF. The genes are TRBV9 and TRBJ2-6; TRBD1 agrees at 7 bases. Germline V gene lookup returns CDR1 SGDLS and CDR2 YYNGEE. Trimming at V came to 4 bases and at J to 2 bases, leaving 3 bases not matched to a gene. The CDR3 has 15 residues.

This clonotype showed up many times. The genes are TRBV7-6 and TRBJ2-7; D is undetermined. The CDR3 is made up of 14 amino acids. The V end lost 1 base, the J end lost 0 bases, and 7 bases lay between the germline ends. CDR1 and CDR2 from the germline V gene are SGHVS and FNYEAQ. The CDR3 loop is CASSLGPPSYEQYF. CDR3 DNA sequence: TGTGCCAGCAGCTTAGGTCCGCCCTCCTACGAGCAGTACTTC.

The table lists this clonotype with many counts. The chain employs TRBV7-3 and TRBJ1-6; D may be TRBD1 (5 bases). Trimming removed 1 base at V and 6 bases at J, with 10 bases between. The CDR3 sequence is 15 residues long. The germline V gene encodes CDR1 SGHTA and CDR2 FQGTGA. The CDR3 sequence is CASSLSAGSNSPLHF. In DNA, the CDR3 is TGTGCCAGCAGCTTAAGTGCAGGGAGTAATTCACCCCTCCACTTT.

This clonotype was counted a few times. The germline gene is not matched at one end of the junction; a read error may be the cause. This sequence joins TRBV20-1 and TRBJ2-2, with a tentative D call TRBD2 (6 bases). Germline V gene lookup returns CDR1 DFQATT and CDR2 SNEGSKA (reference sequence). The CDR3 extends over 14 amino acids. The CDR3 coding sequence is TGCAGTGCTAGTCGGGAGATGAACACCGAGGAGCTTTTTTTT. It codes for CSASREMNTEELFF.

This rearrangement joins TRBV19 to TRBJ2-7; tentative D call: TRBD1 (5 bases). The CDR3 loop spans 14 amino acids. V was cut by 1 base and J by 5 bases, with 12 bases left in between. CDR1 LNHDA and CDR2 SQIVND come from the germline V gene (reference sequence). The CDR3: CASSIVGHSDEQYF. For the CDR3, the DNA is TGTGCCAGTAGTATAGTCGGACACAGCGACGAGCAGTACTTC. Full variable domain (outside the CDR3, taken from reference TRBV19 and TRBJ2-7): DGGITQSPKYLFRKEGQNVTLSCEQNLNHDAMYWYRQDPGQGLRLIYYSQIVNDFQKGDIAEGYSVSREKKESFPLTVTSAQKNPTAFYLCASSIVGHSDEQYFGPGTRLTVT.